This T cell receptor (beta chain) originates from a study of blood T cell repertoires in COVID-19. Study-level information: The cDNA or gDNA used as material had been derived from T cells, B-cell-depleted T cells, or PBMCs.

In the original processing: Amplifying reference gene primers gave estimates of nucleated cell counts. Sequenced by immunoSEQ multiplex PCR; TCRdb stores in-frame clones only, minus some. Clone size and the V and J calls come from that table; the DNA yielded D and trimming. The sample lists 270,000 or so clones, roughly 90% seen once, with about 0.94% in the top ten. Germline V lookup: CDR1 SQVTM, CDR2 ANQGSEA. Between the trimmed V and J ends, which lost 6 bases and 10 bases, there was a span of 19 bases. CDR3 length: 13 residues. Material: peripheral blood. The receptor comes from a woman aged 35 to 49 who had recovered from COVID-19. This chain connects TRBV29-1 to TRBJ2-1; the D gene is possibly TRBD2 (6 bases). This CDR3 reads CSVHLPSGDEQFF. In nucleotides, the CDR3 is TGCAGCGTCCACCTGCCCTCGGGGGACGAGCAGTTCTTC.